This T cell receptor beta chain was documented in a study of post-analysis software for immune sequencing data (dated by TCRdb to between 2015 and 2017). Some background on the complete study: Relapsing-remitting, secondary progressive and progressive-relapsing multiple sclerosis were recorded as disease courses, and subtype annotation was lacking for some patients. Patient repertoires were compared against 10 to 12 previously published healthy control repertoires from donors aged about 6 to 26 years. A subset of samples was prepared in parallel using single-end sample barcoding, then pooled and co-amplified after Illumina adapter ligation. Here is what the overall study found, with its caveats: Strong co-clustering of samples prepared in the same batch was shown by direct clustering with F measure, prompting a batch-effect correction. Patients showed significantly higher frequencies than controls for 4 or 5 TRBV segments, among them TRBV5-6, TRBV5-1 and TRBV20-1. Multiple sclerosis patients had significantly lower normalized Chao1 diversity than controls, a result that suggests substantial peripheral T-cell clonal expansion. The control group was slightly older than the multiple sclerosis patient group.

To demonstrate the VDJtools post-analysis software, TCR beta repertoires were profiled from the peripheral blood of about a dozen young patients with multiple sclerosis. The multiple sclerosis patients were children and adolescents between roughly 6 and 16 years of age. This clonotype was counted only a few times. This clone's antigen is unknown. No clone much larger than this one lies a single base away; base qualities are absent. The library was generated by PCR. For sequencing, an Illumina HiSeq 2500 was employed. To reduce PCR and sequencing biases, unique molecular identifiers were incorporated into the TCR beta cDNA libraries. About 500,000 cDNA molecules were obtained per 1 to 10 million input T cells, so each molecule approximated one T cell. The patient libraries were prepared and sequenced using the same protocol as the earlier healthy control dataset. Samples belonging to the same batch were prepared together, multiplexed and sequenced on a shared HiSeq lane. From the authors' description of their analysis: Raw barcoded reads were processed with MIGEC, discarding single-read molecular identifier groups before consensus assembly and CDR3 extraction. Clonotype tables were post-analysed with VDJtools, and diversity was normalized by down-sampling all datasets to the smallest sample size. To correct batch-related cross-sample contamination, repertoire overlap clustering matched CDR3 amino acid sequences but not nucleotide sequences. TCRdb cleaned the public reads at Q25 with fastp, built clones with MiXCR and kept in-frame beta chains. Identical CDR3 protein sequences are pooled into one entry, listed with their most common genes and DNA. The V and J calls and clone size are TCRdb's, not the authors'. The sample data list about half a million distinct CDR3 sequences, and around 31% of these were observed just once. Together, the top ten hold around 6% of the sample.

V and J lose 5 bases and 2 bases, and a span of 10 bases separates them. The CDR3 runs 13 amino acids, cysteine and phenylalanine included. The only DNA kept is the CDR3, 39 bases in frame from the first base. CDR1 and CDR2 are drawn from the germline V gene: ENHRY, SYGVKD. The clonotype was recovered from a girl between 2 and 17 years old with multiple sclerosis. Recombination connected TRBV10-3 to TRBJ2-7; the D gene cannot be named for sure. What was sequenced was blood. In nucleotides, the sequence is TGTGCCATCAGTCGAACGGAGACCTACGAGCAGTACTTC. Its amino acids are CAISRTETYEQYF.